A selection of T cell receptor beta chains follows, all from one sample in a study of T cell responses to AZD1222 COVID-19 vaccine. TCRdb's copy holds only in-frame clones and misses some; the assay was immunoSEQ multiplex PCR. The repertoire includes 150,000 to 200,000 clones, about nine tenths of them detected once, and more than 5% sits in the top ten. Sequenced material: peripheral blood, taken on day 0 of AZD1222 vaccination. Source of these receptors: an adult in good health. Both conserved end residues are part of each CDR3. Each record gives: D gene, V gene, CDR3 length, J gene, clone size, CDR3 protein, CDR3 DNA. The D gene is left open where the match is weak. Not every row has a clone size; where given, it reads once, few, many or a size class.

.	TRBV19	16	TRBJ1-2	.	CASSIVSGRPSYGYTF	TGTGCCAGTAGTATAGTCTCGGGCAGACCCTCCTATGGCTACACCTTC
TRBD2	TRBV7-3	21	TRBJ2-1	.	CASSAPLAGGFQSQSYNEQFF	TGTGCCAGCAGCGCCCCGCTAGCGGGGGGGTTCCAGAGTCAATCCTACAATGAGCAGTTCTTC
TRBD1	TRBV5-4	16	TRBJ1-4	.	CASSLAFPRGNEKLFF	TGTGCCAGCAGCTTGGCGTTCCCCAGGGGGAATGAAAAACTGTTTTTT
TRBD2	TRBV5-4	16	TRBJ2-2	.	CASSPGGVANTGELFF	TGTGCCAGCAGCCCGGGGGGGGTGGCTAACACCGGGGAGCTGTTTTTT
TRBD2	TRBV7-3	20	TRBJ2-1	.	CASSQPRGAGSAHSYNEQFF	TGTGCCAGCAGCCAACCTAGAGGAGCGGGAAGCGCTCACTCCTACAATGAGCAGTTCTTC
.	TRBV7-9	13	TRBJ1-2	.	CASEPYPGYGYTF	TGTGCCAGCGAACCATACCCAGGGTACGGCTACACCTTC
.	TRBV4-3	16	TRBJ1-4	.	CASSQDGGDMGEKLFF	TGCGCCAGCAGCCAAGATGGGGGGGATATGGGAGAAAAACTGTTTTTT
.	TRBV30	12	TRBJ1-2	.	CAWSVGGYGYTF	TGTGCCTGGAGTGTAGGGGGATATGGCTACACCTTC
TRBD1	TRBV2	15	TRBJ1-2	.	CASRPPLAGGYGYTF	TGTGCCAGCAGACCCCCCTTAGCAGGGGGCTATGGCTACACCTTC
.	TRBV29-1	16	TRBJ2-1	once	CSAPDSSASPYNEQFF	TGCAGCGCCCCGGACAGTTCAGCCAGTCCTTACAATGAGCAGTTCTTC
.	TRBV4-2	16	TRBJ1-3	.	CASSQEGGVSGNTIYF	TGTGCCAGCAGCCAAGAAGGAGGAGTATCTGGAAACACCATATATTTT
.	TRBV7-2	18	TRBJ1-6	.	CASSLVEAGTGLGSPLHF	TGTGCCAGCAGCTTAGTGGAGGCGGGGACTGGCCTGGGTTCACCCCTCCACTTT
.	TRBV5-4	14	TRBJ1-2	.	CASSFQEGFYGYTF	TGTGCCAGCAGCTTCCAGGAGGGTTTTTATGGCTACACCTTC
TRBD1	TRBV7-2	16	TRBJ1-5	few	CASSLTGTGSNQPQHF	TGTGCCAGCAGCCTTACTGGGACAGGAAGCAATCAGCCCCAGCATTTT
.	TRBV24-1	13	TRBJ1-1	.	CATSLGENTEAFF	TGTGCCACCAGTCTTGGTGAAAACACTGAAGCTTTCTTT
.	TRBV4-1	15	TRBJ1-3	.	CASSPLPGHGNTIYF	TGCGCCAGCAGCCCGCTACCTGGACATGGAAACACCATATATTTT
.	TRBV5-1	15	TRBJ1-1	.	CASSLTGTTNTEAFF	TGCGCCAGCAGCTTAACCGGGACTACGAACACTGAAGCTTTCTTT
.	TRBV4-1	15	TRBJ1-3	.	CASSPTSAGGNTIYF	TGCGCCAGCAGCCCGACCTCGGCGGGCGGAAACACCATATATTTT
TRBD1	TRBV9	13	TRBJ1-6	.	CASSVTGGSPLHF	TGTGCCAGCAGCGTTACAGGGGGTTCACCCCTCCACTTT
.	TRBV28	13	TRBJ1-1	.	CASSRRQATEAFF	TGTGCCAGCAGTCGGAGACAGGCCACTGAAGCTTTCTTT
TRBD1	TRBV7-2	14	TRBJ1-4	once	CASSPGGSNEKLFF	TGTGCCAGCAGCCCAGGGGGTTCTAATGAAAAACTGTTTTTT
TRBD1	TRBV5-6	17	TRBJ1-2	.	CASSSTEGTGASYGYTF	TGTGCCAGCAGCTCAACGGAAGGGACAGGAGCTTCCTATGGCTACACCTTC
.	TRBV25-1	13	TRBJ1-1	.	CASSEMGRTEAFF	TGTGCCAGCAGTGAAATGGGCAGGACTGAAGCTTTCTTT
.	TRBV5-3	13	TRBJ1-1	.	CARRGGRNTEAFF	TGTGCCAGGAGAGGAGGGAGGAACACTGAAGCTTTCTTT
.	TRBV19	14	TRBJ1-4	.	CASSLAGTPEKLFF	TGTGCCAGTAGTCTCGCCGGGACTCCTGAAAAACTGTTTTTT
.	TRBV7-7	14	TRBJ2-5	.	CASSLVLGEETQYF	TGTGCCAGCAGCTTAGTTCTGGGGGAAGAGACCCAGTACTTC
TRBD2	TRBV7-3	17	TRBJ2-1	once	CASSDRLAGAGYNEQFF	TGTGCCAGCAGCGACCGACTAGCGGGAGCAGGGTACAATGAGCAGTTCTTC
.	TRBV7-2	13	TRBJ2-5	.	CASSWERQETQYF	TGTGCCAGCAGCTGGGAGCGGCAAGAGACCCAGTACTTC
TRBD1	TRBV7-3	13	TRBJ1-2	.	CASSPGTGVGYTF	TGTGCCAGCAGCCCCGGGACAGGGGTCGGCTACACCTTC
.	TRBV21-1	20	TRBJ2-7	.	CASSATYTALTGVGSYEQYF	TGTGCCAGCAGCGCTACCTACACCGCTCTGACAGGGGTTGGCTCCTACGAGCAGTACTTC
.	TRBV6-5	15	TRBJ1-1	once	CASSYSKRVNTEAFF	TGTGCCAGCAGTTACTCGAAGCGGGTGAACACTGAAGCTTTCTTT
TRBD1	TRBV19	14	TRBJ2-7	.	CASSFRQGRYEQYF	TGTGCCAGTAGTTTTCGACAGGGTCGGTACGAGCAGTACTTC
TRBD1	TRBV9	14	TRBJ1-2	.	CASSGTGSDYGYTF	TGTGCCAGCAGCGGGACAGGGTCGGACTATGGCTACACCTTC
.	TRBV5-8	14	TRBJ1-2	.	CASSLVGSGYGYTF	TGTGCCAGCAGCTTGGTAGGGTCGGGGTATGGCTACACCTTC
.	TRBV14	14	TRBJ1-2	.	CASSQEIGVNGYTF	TGTGCCAGCAGCCAAGAAATCGGGGTAAACGGCTACACCTTC
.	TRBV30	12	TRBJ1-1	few	CAWSFGQFEAFF	TGTGCCTGGAGTTTCGGACAGTTTGAAGCTTTCTTT
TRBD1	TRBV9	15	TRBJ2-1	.	CASSALGQGYDEQFF	TGTGCCAGCAGCGCTCTCGGACAGGGCTACGATGAGCAGTTCTTC
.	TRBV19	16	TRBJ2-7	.	CASSIKDGSYSYEQYF	TGTGCCAGTAGTATTAAGGATGGGAGTTACTCCTACGAGCAGTACTTC
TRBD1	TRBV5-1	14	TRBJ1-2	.	CASRFNRGLIGYTF	TGCGCCAGCAGGTTCAACAGGGGGCTCATCGGCTACACCTTC
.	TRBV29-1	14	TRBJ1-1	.	CSVDHQGSSTEAFF	TGCAGCGTTGATCATCAGGGGAGTTCCACTGAAGCTTTCTTT
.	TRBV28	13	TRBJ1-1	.	CASSFGGITEAFF	TGTGCCAGCAGTTTTGGGGGTATCACTGAAGCTTTCTTT
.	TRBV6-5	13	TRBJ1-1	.	CASRTAPNTEAFF	TGTGCCAGCAGGACGGCACCCAACACTGAAGCTTTCTTT
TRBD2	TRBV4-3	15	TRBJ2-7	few	CASSQVAGGAYEQYF	TGCGCCAGCAGCCAAGTGGCGGGGGGCGCCTACGAGCAGTACTTC
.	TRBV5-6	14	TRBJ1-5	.	CASSLGQVRQPQHF	TGTGCCAGCAGCTTGGGACAGGTCAGGCAGCCCCAGCATTTT
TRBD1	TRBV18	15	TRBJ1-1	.	CASTRTGDKNTEAFF	TGTGCCAGCACGCGGACAGGGGACAAGAACACTGAAGCTTTCTTT
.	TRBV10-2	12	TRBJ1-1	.	CASSENSGEAFF	TGCGCCAGCAGTGAGAATAGCGGTGAAGCTTTCTTT
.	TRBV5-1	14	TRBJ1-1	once	CASSPLRVNTEAFF	TGCGCCAGCAGCCCACTCCGGGTGAACACTGAAGCTTTCTTT
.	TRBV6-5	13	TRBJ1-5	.	CASSYGGNQPQHF	TGTGCCAGCAGTTACGGGGGCAATCAGCCCCAGCATTTT
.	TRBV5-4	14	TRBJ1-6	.	CASRQDNYNSPLHF	TGTGCCAGCAGGCAGGATAATTATAATTCACCCCTCCACTTT
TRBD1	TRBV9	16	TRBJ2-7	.	CASSASGTGNSYEQYF	TGTGCCAGCAGCGCCTCCGGGACAGGCAACTCCTACGAGCAGTACTTC
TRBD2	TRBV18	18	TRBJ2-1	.	CASSPLGSRASGEHEQFF	TGTGCCAGCTCACCATTAGGGTCTAGGGCTAGCGGGGAACATGAGCAGTTCTTC
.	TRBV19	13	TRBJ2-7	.	CASSIVPSSEQYF	TGTGCCAGTAGTATAGTTCCTAGCAGCGAGCAGTACTTC
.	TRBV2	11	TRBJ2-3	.	CASMWADTQYF	TGTGCCAGCATGTGGGCAGATACGCAGTATTTT
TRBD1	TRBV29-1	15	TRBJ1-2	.	CSVEARQGFNYGYTF	TGCAGCGTTGAAGCTCGACAGGGCTTTAACTATGGCTACACCTTC
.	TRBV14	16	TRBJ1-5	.	CASSQVRQGSNQPQHF	TGTGCCAGCAGCCAAGTTCGGCAGGGGAGCAATCAGCCCCAGCATTTT
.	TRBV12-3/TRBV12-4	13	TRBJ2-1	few	CASRTDTYNEQFF	TGTGCCAGCAGAACCGACACCTACAATGAGCAGTTCTTC
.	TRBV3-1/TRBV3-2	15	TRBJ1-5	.	CASSQGYSSNQPQHF	TGTGCCAGCAGCCAAGGTTACAGCAGCAATCAGCCCCAGCATTTT
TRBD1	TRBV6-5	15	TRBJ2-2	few	CASSSGTANTGELFF	TGTGCCAGCAGCTCCGGGACAGCTAACACCGGGGAGCTGTTTTTT
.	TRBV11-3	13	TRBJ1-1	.	CASSLGQNTEAFF	TGTGCCAGCAGCCTAGGACAGAACACTGAAGCTTTCTTT
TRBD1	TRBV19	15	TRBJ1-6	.	CASSIEPGQASPLHF	TGTGCCAGTAGTATAGAACCGGGACAGGCTTCACCCCTCCACTTT